The rows below give T cell receptor beta chains drawn from one sample of a study of blood T cell repertoires in COVID-19. TCRdb keeps only in-frame clones here, not all; method: immunoSEQ multiplex PCR. The sample consists of 100,000 or so clones, 75% to 85% of them appearing once. What was sequenced was peripheral blood. The receptors shown here come from a man in his sixties with acute or convalescent COVID-19. Each CDR3 is given without its conserved first and last residue. The order of the fields is V gene, clone size, CDR3 protein. Where a row states a size, it is once, few, many or the class of an expanded clone; other rows omit it.

V: TRBV19; size: -; CDR3: ASSISSGYTDTQY
V: TRBV5-1; size: -; CDR3: ASSLVASGTYNEQF
V: TRBV10-1; size: -; CDR3: ASTRTSGNNNEQF
V: TRBV7-9; size: few; CDR3: ASSRPDRGYTEAF
V: TRBV6-5; size: -; CDR3: ASSPGTGFRSYT
V: TRBV5-5; size: -; CDR3: ASTVEAGLETQY
V: TRBV28; size: -; CDR3: ASSLPGTGGNEQF
V: TRBV7-9; size: -; CDR3: ASTTGTSTNEKLF
V: TRBV24-1; size: -; CDR3: ATSDLASGSWGTGELF
V: TRBV9; size: once; CDR3: ASSVGGRSNTGELF
V: TRBV7-2; size: once; CDR3: ASSLGREGGYT
V: TRBV6-6; size: -; CDR3: ASSAPGTDTQY